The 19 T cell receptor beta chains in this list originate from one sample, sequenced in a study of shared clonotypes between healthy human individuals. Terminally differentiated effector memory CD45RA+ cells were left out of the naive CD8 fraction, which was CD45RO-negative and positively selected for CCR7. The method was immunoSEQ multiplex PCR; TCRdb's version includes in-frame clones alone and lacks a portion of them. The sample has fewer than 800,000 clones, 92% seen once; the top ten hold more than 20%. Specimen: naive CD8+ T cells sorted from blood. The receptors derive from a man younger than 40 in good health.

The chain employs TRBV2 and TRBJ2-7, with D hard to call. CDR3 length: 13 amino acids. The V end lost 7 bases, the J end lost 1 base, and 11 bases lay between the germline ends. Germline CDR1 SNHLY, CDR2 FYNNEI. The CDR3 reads CASTIVKSYEQYF. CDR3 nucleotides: TGTGCCAGCACCATAGTAAAGTCCTACGAGCAGTACTTC.

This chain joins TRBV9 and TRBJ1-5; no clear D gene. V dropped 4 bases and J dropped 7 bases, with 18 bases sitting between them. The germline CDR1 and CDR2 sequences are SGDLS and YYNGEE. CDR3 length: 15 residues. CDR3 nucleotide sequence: TGTGCCAGCAGCCCAACCAGTGGTACAAGGCAGCCCCAGCATTTT. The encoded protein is CASSPTSGTRQPQHF.

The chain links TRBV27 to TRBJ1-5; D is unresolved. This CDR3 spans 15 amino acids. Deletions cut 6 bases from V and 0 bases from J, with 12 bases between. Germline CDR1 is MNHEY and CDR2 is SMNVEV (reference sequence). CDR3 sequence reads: CASRVGRLSNQPQHF. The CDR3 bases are TGTGCCAGCAGGGTAGGCAGGCTTAGCAATCAGCCCCAGCATTTT.

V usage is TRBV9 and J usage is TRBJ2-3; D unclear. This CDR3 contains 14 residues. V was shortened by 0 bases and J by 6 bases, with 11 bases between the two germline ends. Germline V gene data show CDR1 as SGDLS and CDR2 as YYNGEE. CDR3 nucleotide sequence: TGTGCCAGCAGCGTAGATGGCCAGCAGGATACGCAGTATTTT. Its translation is CASSVDGQQDTQYF.

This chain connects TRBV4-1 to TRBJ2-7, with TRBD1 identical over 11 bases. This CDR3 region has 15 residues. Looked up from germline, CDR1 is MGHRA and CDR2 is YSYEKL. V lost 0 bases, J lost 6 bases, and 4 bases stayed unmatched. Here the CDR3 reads CASSQEGQGAFEQYF. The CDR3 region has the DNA TGCGCCAGCAGCCAAGAAGGACAGGGGGCCTTCGAGCAGTACTTC.

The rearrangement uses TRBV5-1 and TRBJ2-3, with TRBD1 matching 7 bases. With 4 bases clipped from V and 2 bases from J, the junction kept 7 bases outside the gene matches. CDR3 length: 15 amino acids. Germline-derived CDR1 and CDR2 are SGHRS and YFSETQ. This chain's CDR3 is CASSPGTALTDTQYF. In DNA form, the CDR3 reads TGCGCCAGCAGCCCCGGGACAGCTCTCACAGATACGCAGTATTTT.

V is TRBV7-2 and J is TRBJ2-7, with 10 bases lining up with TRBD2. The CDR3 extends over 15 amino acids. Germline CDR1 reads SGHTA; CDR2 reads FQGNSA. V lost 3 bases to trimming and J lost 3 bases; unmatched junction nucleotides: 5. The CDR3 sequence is CASSLIGTSVYEQYF. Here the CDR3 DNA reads TGTGCCAGCAGCTTGATCGGGACTAGCGTCTACGAGCAGTACTTC.

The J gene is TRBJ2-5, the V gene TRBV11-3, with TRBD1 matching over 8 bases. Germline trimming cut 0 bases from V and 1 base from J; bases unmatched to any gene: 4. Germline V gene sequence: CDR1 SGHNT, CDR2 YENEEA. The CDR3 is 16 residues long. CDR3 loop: CASSLEGGQGQETQYF. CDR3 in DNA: TGTGCCAGCAGCTTAGAGGGAGGACAGGGCCAAGAGACCCAGTACTTC.

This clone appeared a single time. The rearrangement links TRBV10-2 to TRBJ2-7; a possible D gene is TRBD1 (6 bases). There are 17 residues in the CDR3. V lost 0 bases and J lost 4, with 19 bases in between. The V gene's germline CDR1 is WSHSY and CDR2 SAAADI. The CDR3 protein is CASSESPSYDRRYEQYF. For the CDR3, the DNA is TGCGCCAGCAGTGAGTCGCCCAGTTACGACAGGCGGTACGAGCAGTACTTC.

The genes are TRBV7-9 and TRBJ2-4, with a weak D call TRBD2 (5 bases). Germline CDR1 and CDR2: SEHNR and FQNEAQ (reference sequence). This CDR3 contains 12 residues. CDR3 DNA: TGTGTAACTAACGGGATGGAAAACATTCAGTACTTC. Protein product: CVTNGMENIQYF.

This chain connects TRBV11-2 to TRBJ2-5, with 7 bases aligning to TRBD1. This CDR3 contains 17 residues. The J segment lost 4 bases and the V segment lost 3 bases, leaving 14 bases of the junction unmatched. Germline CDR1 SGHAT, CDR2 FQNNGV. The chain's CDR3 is CASSLSPYRDSGETQYF. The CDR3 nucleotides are TGTGCCAGCAGCTTGTCCCCCTACCGGGACAGCGGAGAGACCCAGTACTTC.

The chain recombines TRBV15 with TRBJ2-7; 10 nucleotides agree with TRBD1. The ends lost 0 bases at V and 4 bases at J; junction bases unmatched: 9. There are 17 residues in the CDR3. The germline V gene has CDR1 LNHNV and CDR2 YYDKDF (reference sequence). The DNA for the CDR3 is TGTGCCACCAGCAGAGACCTATGGACAGGGGGACATTACGAGCAGTACTTC. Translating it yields CATSRDLWTGGHYEQYF.

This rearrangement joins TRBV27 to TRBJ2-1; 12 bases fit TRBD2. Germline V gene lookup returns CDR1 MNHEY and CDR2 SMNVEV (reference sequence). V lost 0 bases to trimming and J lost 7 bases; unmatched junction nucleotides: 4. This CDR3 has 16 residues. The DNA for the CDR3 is TGTGCCAGCAGTTTATCCCTAGCGGGAGGGCTAAATGAGCAGTTCTTC. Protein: CASSLSLAGGLNEQFF.

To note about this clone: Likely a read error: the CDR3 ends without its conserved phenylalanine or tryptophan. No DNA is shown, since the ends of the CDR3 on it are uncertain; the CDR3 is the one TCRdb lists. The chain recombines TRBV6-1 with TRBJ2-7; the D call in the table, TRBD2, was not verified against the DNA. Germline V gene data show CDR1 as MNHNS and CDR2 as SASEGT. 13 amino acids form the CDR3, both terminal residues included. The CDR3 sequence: CASSETSGSSAQG.

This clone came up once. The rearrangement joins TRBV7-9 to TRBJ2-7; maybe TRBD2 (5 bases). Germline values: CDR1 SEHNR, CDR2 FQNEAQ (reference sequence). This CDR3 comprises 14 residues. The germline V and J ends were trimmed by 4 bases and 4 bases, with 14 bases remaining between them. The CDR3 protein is CASSSPGRGYEQYF. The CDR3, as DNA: TGTGCCAGCAGCTCTCCGGGCCGGGGATACGAGCAGTACTTC.

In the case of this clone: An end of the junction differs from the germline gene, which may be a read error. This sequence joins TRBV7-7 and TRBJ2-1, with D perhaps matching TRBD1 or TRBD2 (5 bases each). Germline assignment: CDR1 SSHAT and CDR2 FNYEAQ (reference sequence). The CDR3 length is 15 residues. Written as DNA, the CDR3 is TGTGCTAGCAGCCAGGGATTAATGGGTAGCGATGAGCAGTTCTTC. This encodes CASSQGLMGSDEQFF.

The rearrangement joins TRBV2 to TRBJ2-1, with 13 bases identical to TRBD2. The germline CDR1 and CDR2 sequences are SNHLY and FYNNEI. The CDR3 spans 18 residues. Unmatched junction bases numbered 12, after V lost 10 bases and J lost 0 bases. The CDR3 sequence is CAKRYGTSGKSSYNEQFF. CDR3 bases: TGTGCCAAAAGGTACGGGACTAGCGGGAAAAGCTCCTACAATGAGCAGTTCTTC.

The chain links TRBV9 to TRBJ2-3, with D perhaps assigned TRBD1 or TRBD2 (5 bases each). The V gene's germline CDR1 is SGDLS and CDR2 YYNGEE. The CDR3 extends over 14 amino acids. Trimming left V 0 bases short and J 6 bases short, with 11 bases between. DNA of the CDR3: TGTGCCAGCAGCGTAGCGGGGCCCCTGGATACGCAGTATTTT. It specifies CASSVAGPLDTQYF. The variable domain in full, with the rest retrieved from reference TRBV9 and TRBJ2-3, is DSGVTQTPKHLITATGQRVTLRCSPRSGDLSVYWYQQSLDQGLQFLIQYYNGEERAKGNILERFSAQQFPDLHSELNLSSLELGDSALYFCASSVAGPLDTQYFGPGTRLTVL.

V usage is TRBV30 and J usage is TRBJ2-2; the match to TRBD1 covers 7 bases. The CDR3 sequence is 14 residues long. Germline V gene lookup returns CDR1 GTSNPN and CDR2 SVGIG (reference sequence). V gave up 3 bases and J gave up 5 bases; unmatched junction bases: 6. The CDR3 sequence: CAWRGEQGTGELFF. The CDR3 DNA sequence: TGTGCCTGGAGGGGCGAACAGGGGACCGGGGAGCTGTTTTTT. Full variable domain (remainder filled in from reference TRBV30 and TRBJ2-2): SQTIHQWPATLVQPVGSPLSLECTVEGTSNPNLYWYRQAAGRGLQLLFYSVGIGQISSEVPQNLSASRPQDRQFILSSKKLLLSDSGFYLCAWRGEQGTGELFFGEGSRLTVL.